Each of the 26 T cell receptor beta chains below was sequenced from the same sample in a study of blood T cell repertoires in COVID-19. The assay was immunoSEQ multiplex PCR, and TCRdb's table has in-frame clones only and misses some. The sample lists 100,000 to 150,000 clones; more than 70% were seen once. Input material: peripheral blood. These receptor sequences come from a woman of 80 years or more with COVID-19, enrolled during active disease.

CDR3 DNA sequence: TGTGCCAGCAACGTTGGGGGGTATGAGCAGTTCTTC. This sequence encodes CASNVGGYEQFF. The V call is TRBV28, the J call TRBJ2-1; tentative D call: TRBD2 (6 bases). The V end was cut by 7 bases, the J end by 8 bases, with 12 bases between. Germline CDR1 MDHEN, CDR2 SYDVKM. The CDR3 runs 12 residues.

The rearrangement uses TRBV6-6 and TRBJ1-5, with D hard to call. CDR1 and CDR2 from the germline V gene are MNHNY and SVGAGI (reference sequence). The CDR3 contains 13 residues. V was trimmed by 6 bases and J by 7 bases, leaving 13 bases between them. This CDR3 reads CASSTGGSQPQHF. In DNA form, the CDR3 reads TGTGCCAGCAGCACGGGAGGGTCGCAGCCCCAGCATTTT.

The chain combines TRBV18 with TRBJ2-1; unclear D gene. This CDR3 contains 13 residues. Between the trimmed V and J ends, which lost 6 bases and 4 bases, there was a span of 10 bases. CDR1 and CDR2 (germline): KGHSH, LQKENI. DNA of the CDR3: TGTGCCAGCTCGGTGGCTAGGTACAATGAGCAGTTCTTC. Its translation is CASSVARYNEQFF.

V gene TRBV29-1 combines with J gene TRBJ2-1; 15 positions agree with TRBD2. Germline V gene data show CDR1 as SQVTM and CDR2 as ANQGSEA. The CDR3 totals 14 residues. V gave up 6 bases and J gave up 6 bases; unmatched junction bases: 3. CDR3 nucleotides: TGCAGCGTCCGGACTAGCGGGAGGGCCAATGAGCAGTTCTTC. It encodes CSVRTSGRANEQFF.

The V gene is TRBV15, the J gene TRBJ1-5; no firm D call. Germline V gives CDR1 LNHNV, CDR2 YYDKDF (reference sequence). V lost 0 bases to trimming and J lost 4 bases, with 13 bases between them. The CDR3 loop spans 16 amino acids. CDR3: CATSRDGQAQNQPQHF. The CDR3 bases are TGTGCCACCAGCAGAGATGGTCAGGCCCAAAATCAGCCCCAGCATTTT. Combining the CDR3 with reference TRBV15 and TRBJ1-5 gives the whole variable domain DAMVIQNPRYQVTQFGKPVTLSCSQTLNHNVMYWYQQKSSQAPKLLFHYYDKDFNNEADTPDNFQSRRPNTSFCFLDIRSPGLGDTAMYLCATSRDGQAQNQPQHFGDGTRLSIL.

The V and J genes are TRBV3-1 (or the pseudogene TRBV3-2) and TRBJ1-1; D is undetermined. The CDR3 has 14 residues. Germline lookup yields CDR1 LGHDT and CDR2 YNNKEL (reference sequence). Trimming removed 5 bases at V and 1 base at J, with 11 bases between. The CDR3 DNA follows: TGTGCCAGCAGCTCAGTACCAAGGAACACTGAAGCTTTCTTT. This translates into CASSSVPRNTEAFF.

V gene TRBV10-1 combines with J gene TRBJ1-6; D remains ambiguous. CDR3 length: 17 amino acids. V was trimmed by 6 bases and J by 0 bases, leaving 15 bases between them. Looked up from germline, CDR1 is WNHNN and CDR2 is SYGVQD (reference sequence). Here the CDR3 reads CASRDTVRSSYNSPLHF. The CDR3 DNA reads TGCGCCAGCAGAGATACAGTCCGAAGCTCCTATAATTCACCCCTCCACTTT.

The genes are TRBV6-6 and TRBJ1-1; no clear D. There are 16 residues in the CDR3. V was trimmed by 8 bases and J by 0 bases, leaving 19 bases between them. Looked up from germline, CDR1 is MNHNY and CDR2 is SVGAGI (reference sequence). In DNA, the CDR3 is TGTGCCAGCTATCGATCAGGAGGGATCATGAACACTGAAGCTTTCTTT. This encodes CASYRSGGIMNTEAFF.

This chain connects TRBV19 to TRBJ2-7; the match to TRBD2 covers 12 bases. The CDR3 loop spans 15 amino acids. The junction had 8 bases not matched to a gene; V was cut back by 5 bases and J by 6 bases. From germline, CDR1 is LNHDA and CDR2 SQIVND (reference sequence). CDR3 sequence (DNA): TGTGCCAGTAGTGGGGCTAGCGGGAGGGCCGCCGAGCAGTACTTC. It yields the protein CASSGASGRAAEQYF.

This chain joins TRBV27 and TRBJ1-4; 7 bases line up with TRBD1. The germline V gene encodes CDR1 MNHEY and CDR2 SMNVEV (reference sequence). V dropped 2 bases and J dropped 7; count of bases not matched to a gene: 7. This CDR3 contains 15 residues. For the CDR3, the DNA is TGTGCCAGCAGTTTAGAGACAGGGCGCTTTGAAAAACTGTTTTTT. As protein: CASSLETGRFEKLFF.

The table lists this clone with a few counts. The chain couples TRBV5-1 to TRBJ2-2; 10 positions agree with TRBD1. J was trimmed by 13 bases and V by 4 bases; bases with no gene match: 10. Germline loops: CDR1 SGHRS, CDR2 YFSETQ. The length of the CDR3 is 14 residues. The CDR3 region is CASSTDRGIGWLFF. In DNA form, the CDR3 reads TGCGCCAGCAGCACGGACAGGGGGATAGGGTGGCTGTTTTTT.

Note on this clone: The junction shows a germline mismatch at one end, possibly a read error. V usage is TRBV4-1 and J usage is TRBJ2-7; D ambiguous. The germline gives CDR1 MGHRA, CDR2 YSYEKL. The length of the CDR3 is 15 residues. CDR3 bases: TGCGCCAGCAGCCAAGAACTTACCTTAATGCTCCCCTCTCTCTTC. As protein: CASSQELTLMLPSLF.

The V gene is TRBV4-2, the J gene TRBJ2-3; a weak D match, TRBD2 (6 bases). CDR1 is LGHNA and CDR2 is YNFKEQ in the germline V gene. This CDR3 contains 14 residues. Between the trimmed V and J ends, which lost 3 bases and 5 bases, there was a span of 12 bases. CDR3 residues: CASSHPGGEDTQYF. CDR3 coding DNA: TGTGCCAGCAGCCACCCTGGAGGGGAAGATACGCAGTATTTT.

The genes are TRBV4-1 and TRBJ2-5, with TRBD2 identical over 12 bases. The CDR3 is 17 residues long. Germline V gene data show CDR1 as MGHRA and CDR2 as YSYEKL. With V trimmed by 2 bases and J by 1 base, 5 bases remained unmatched. CDR3 amino acids: CASSQLGTSGPQETQYF. The CDR3 DNA reads as TGCGCCAGCAGCCAACTCGGGACTAGCGGGCCCCAAGAGACCCAGTACTTC.

The rearrangement links TRBV7-3 to TRBJ2-3; a possible D gene is TRBD2 (7 bases). Trimming cost V 0 bases and J 2 bases, with 18 bases left between them. Germline V gene sequence: CDR1 SGHTA, CDR2 FQGTGA. The CDR3 has 18 amino acids. This CDR3 reads CASSLTGLRGGHTDTQYF. Here the CDR3 DNA reads TGTGCCAGCAGCTTAACGGGCCTCCGCGGGGGACACACAGATACGCAGTATTTT.

This clone has a handful of counts. This chain joins TRBV4-3 and TRBJ2-1; 7 positions match TRBD2. V was clipped by 0 bases and J by 6 bases; unmatched bases: 11. Per the germline V gene, CDR1 is LGHNA and CDR2 is YSLEER. This CDR3 is built from 17 residues. The CDR3 is CASSQDRRERLGNEQFF. The CDR3 DNA follows: TGCGCCAGCAGCCAAGATCGGCGGGAGCGACTGGGCAATGAGCAGTTCTTC.

This sequence joins TRBV7-2 and TRBJ2-7, with 8 bases matching TRBD2. In germline, CDR1 is SGHTA, CDR2 FQGNSA. The CDR3 totals 16 residues. The V segment lost 1 base and the J segment 7 bases; nucleotides outside the gene matches: 12. CDR3 DNA: TGTGCCAGCAGCTTAGAAAGCGGGAGCCGATCGCGGGAGCAGTACTTC. Protein product: CASSLESGSRSREQYF.

The gene calls are TRBV27 and TRBJ2-3, with 9 positions matching TRBD2. V dropped 3 bases and J dropped 4; count of bases not matched to a gene: 23. Germline CDR1 MNHEY, CDR2 SMNVEV (reference sequence). CDR3 length: 21 residues. The CDR3 loop is CASSLTKTLAGAGRVPDTQYF. The CDR3 DNA reads as TGTGCCAGCAGTTTGACGAAAACTTTAGCGGGAGCGGGACGGGTTCCAGATACGCAGTATTTT.

This chain joins TRBV16 and TRBJ2-5, with no clear D. CDR1 and CDR2 (germline): KGHSY, FQNENV. The ends were cut back, 0 bases at V and 6 bases at J, with 8 bases in the middle. The CDR3 loop spans 13 amino acids. The CDR3 spells CASSQSGAKTQYF. The DNA of the CDR3 is TGTGCCAGCAGCCAATCTGGAGCTAAGACCCAGTACTTC.

This chain uses TRBV5-1 with TRBJ2-7, with D unclear. Trimming shortened V by 2 bases and J by 3 bases, and 18 bases separated the two germline ends. The CDR3 length is 16 residues. Germline V gene lookup returns CDR1 SGHRS and CDR2 YFSETQ. For the CDR3, the DNA is TGCGCCAGCAGCTTTGACGGGTCTCAATTTCGCTACGAGCAGTACTTC. Translation gives CASSFDGSQFRYEQYF.

The CDR3 loop is CSASRDQPQHF. The CDR3 region has the DNA TGCAGTGCTAGTCGGGATCAGCCCCAGCATTTT. The chain uses TRBV20-1 and TRBJ1-5; D not resolved. The germline CDR1 and CDR2 sequences are DFQATT and SNEGSKA (reference sequence). Trimming shortened V by 3 bases and J by 5 bases, and 5 bases separated the two germline ends. The length of the CDR3 is 11 residues.

The chain combines TRBV11-2 with TRBJ2-1, with a tentative D call TRBD1 (6 bases). CDR1 is SGHAT and CDR2 is FQNNGV in the germline V gene. The CDR3 contains 17 residues. Trimming took off 0 bases at V and 3 bases at J, with 15 bases between the two ends. CDR3 protein: CASSLDLVGRGYNEQFF. Written as DNA, the CDR3 is TGTGCCAGCAGCTTAGATCTAGTCGGCAGGGGCTACAATGAGCAGTTCTTC.

The chain uses TRBV7-2 and TRBJ2-5; D not certain. This CDR3 is 15 amino acids long. V dropped 1 base and J dropped 5 bases, with 14 bases sitting between them. Germline V gene sequence: CDR1 SGHTA, CDR2 FQGNSA. CDR3 coding DNA: TGTGCCAGCAGCTTAGGCTCCCTGAGAGTGGAGACCCAGTACTTC. This codes for CASSLGSLRVETQYF.

V and J are TRBV27 and TRBJ2-3; a possible D gene is TRBD2 (6 bases). Deletions cut 2 bases from V and 2 bases from J, with 11 bases between. CDR1 MNHEY and CDR2 SMNVEV come from the germline V gene (reference sequence). The CDR3 covers 15 residues. The CDR3: CASSLVGLYTDTQYF. The CDR3 region has the DNA TGTGCCAGCAGTTTAGTGGGACTTTACACAGATACGCAGTATTTT.

The V call is TRBV2, the J call TRBJ2-1; 14 nucleotides line up with TRBD2. V shed 5 bases, J shed 7 bases, and the junction held 4 bases outside the gene matches. The CDR3 extends over 15 amino acids. Germline CDR1 is SNHLY and CDR2 is FYNNEI. CDR3: CASSPGTSGSNEQFF. The CDR3 DNA reads TGTGCCAGCAGTCCCGGGACTAGCGGGAGTAATGAGCAGTTCTTC.

The rearrangement links TRBV4-1 to TRBJ1-6, with D unresolved. V lost 0 bases, J lost 0 bases, and 12 bases lay in between. This CDR3 has 18 amino acids. Germline loops: CDR1 MGHRA, CDR2 YSYEKL. Here the CDR3 DNA reads TGCGCCAGCAGCCAAGATGCTAGAGCTAACTCCTATAATTCACCCCTCCACTTT. Translation: CASSQDARANSYNSPLHF.